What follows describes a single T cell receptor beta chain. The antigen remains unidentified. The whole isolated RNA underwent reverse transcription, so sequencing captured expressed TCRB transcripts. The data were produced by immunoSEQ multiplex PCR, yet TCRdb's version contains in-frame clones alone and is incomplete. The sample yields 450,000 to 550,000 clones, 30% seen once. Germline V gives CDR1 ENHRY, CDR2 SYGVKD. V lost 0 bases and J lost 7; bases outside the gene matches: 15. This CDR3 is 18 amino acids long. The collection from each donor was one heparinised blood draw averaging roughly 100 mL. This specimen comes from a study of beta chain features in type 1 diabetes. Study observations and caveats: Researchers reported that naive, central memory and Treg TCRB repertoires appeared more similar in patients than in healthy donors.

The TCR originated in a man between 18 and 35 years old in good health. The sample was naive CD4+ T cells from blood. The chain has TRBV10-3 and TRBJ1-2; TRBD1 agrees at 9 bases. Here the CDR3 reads CAISESLGRDRVTLGYTF. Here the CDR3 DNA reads TGTGCCATCAGTGAGTCGCTTGGCCGGGACAGGGTTACCCTTGGCTACACCTTC.